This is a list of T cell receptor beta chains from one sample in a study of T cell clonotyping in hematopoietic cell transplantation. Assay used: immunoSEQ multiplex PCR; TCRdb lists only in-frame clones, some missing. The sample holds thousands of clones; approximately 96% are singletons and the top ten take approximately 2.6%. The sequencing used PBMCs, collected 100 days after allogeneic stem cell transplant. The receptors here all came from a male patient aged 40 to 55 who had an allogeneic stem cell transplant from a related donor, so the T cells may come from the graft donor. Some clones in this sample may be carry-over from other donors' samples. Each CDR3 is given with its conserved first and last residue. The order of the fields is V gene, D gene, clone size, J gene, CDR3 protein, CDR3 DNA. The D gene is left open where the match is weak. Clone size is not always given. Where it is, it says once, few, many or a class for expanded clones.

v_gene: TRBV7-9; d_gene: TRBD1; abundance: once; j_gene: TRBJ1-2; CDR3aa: CASSSAGTGDGYTF; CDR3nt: TGTGCCAGCAGCTCCGCCGGGACAGGGGATGGCTACACCTTC
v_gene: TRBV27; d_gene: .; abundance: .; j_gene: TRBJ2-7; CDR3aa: CASSSRLVNEQYF; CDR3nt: TGTGCCAGCAGTTCCCGACTAGTAAACGAGCAGTACTTC
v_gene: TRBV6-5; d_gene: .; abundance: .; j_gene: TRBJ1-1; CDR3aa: CASSLNPLNTEAFF; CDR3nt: TGTGCCAGCAGTTTAAACCCCCTGAACACTGAAGCTTTCTTT
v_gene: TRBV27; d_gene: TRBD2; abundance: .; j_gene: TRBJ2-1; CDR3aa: CASSIPSGRAYEQFF; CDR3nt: TGTGCCAGCAGTATCCCTAGCGGGAGGGCATATGAGCAGTTCTTC
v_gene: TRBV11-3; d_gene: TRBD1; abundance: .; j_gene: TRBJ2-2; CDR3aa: CASSLTGGGELFF; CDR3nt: TGTGCCAGCAGCTTGACAGGGGGCGGGGAGCTGTTTTTT
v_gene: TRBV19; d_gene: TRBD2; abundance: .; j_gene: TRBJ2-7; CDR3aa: CASSIGLADSYEQYF; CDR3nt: TGTGCCAGTAGTATCGGACTAGCGGACTCCTACGAGCAGTACTTC
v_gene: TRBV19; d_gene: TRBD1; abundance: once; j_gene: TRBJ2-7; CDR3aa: CASSIGQGFDEQYF; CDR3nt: TGTGCCAGTAGTATAGGACAGGGATTTGACGAGCAGTACTTC
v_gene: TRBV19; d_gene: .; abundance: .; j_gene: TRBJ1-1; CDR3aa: CASSIRGNTEAFF; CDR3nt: TGTGCCAGTAGTATTCGGGGGAACACTGAAGCTTTCTTT
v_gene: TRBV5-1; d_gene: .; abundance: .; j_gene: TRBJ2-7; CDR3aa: CASSPRQYLSYEQYF; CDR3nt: TGCGCCAGCAGCCCCCGACAGTACCTCTCCTACGAGCAGTACTTC
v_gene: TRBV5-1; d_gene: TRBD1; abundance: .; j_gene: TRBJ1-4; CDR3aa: CASSNRGGGEKLFF; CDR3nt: TGCGCCAGCAGCAACAGGGGAGGAGGAGAAAAACTGTTTTTT
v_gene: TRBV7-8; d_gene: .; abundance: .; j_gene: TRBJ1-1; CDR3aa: CASSSDRHTTEAFF; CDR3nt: TGTGCCAGCAGCTCCGATAGACATACCACTGAAGCTTTCTTT
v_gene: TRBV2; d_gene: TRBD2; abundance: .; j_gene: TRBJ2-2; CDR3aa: CASERERSTGELFF; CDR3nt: TGTGCCAGCGAGCGGGAGAGGTCCACCGGGGAGCTGTTTTTT
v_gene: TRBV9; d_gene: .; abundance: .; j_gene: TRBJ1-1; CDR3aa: CASSPRTANTEAFF; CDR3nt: TGTGCCAGCAGCCCTCGGACGGCGAACACTGAAGCTTTCTTT
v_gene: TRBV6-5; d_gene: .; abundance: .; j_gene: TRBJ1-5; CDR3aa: CASSYSSRSNQPQHF; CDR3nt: TGTGCCAGCAGTTACTCGTCTCGGAGCAATCAGCCCCAGCATTTT
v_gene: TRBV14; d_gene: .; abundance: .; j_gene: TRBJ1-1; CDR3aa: CASSQGFNTEAFF; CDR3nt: TGTGCCAGCAGCCAGGGGTTTAACACTGAAGCTTTCTTT
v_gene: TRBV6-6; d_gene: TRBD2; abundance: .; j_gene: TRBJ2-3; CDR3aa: CASSSGLAGGGTQYF; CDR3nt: TGTGCCAGCAGTTCGGGACTAGCGGGGGGAGGTACGCAGTATTTT
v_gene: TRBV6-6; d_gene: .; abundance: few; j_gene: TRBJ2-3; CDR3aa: CASSYLEGTDTQYF; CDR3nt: TGTGCCAGCAGTTATCTGGAGGGCACAGATACGCAGTATTTT
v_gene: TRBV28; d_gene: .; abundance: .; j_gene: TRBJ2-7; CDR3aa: CASSLTAPGEQYF; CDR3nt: TGTGCCAGCAGTTTAACGGCCCCCGGCGAGCAGTACTTC
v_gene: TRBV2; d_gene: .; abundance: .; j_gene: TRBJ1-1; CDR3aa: CASMEPDRGREAFF; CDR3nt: TGTGCCAGCATGGAGCCGGACCGGGGGCGGGAAGCTTTCTTT
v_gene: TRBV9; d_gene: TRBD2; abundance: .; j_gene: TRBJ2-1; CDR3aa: CASSVATGGLAGPRYNEQFF; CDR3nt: TGTGCCAGCAGCGTAGCTACCGGGGGACTAGCGGGACCGAGATACAATGAGCAGTTCTTC
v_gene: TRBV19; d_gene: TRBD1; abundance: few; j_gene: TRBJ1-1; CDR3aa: CASSHIGTGGTEAFF; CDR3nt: TGTGCCAGTAGCCATATAGGGACAGGGGGCACTGAAGCTTTCTTT
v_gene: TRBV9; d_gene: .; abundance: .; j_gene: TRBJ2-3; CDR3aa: CASSVGLPDTQYF; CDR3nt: TGTGCCAGCAGCGTAGGACTTCCAGATACGCAGTATTTT
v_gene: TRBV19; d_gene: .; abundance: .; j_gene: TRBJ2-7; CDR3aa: CASSKAGGSYEQYF; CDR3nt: TGTGCCAGTAGTAAGGCAGGAGGATCCTACGAGCAGTACTTC
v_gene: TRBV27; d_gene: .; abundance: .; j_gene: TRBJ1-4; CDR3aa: CASSFGGSNGEKLFF; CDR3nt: TGTGCCAGCAGTTTTGGTGGCAGCAACGGTGAAAAACTGTTTTTT
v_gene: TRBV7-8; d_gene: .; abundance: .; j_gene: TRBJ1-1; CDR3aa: CASSLGKEAFF; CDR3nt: TGTGCCAGCAGCTTAGGAAAGGAAGCTTTCTTT
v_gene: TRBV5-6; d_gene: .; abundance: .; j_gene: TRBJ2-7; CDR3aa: CASSPGKRYEQYF; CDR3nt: TGTGCCAGCAGCCCCGGCAAACGGTACGAGCAGTACTTC
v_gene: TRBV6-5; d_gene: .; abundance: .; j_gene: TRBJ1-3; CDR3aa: CASSYAPSSGNTIYF; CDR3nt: TGTGCCAGCAGTTACGCTCCGAGCTCTGGAAACACCATATATTTT
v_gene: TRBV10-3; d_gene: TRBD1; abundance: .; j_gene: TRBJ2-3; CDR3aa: CAISGDSNTQYF; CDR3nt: TGTGCCATCAGTGGGGACAGTAATACGCAGTATTTT
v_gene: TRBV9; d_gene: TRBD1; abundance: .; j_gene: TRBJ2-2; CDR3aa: CASSVSGQGGTGELFF; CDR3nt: TGTGCCAGCAGCGTATCTGGACAGGGTGGCACCGGGGAGCTGTTTTTT
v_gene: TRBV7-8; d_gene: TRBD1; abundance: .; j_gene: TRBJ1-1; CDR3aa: CASSLGTGNTEAFF; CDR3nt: TGTGCCAGCAGCCTCGGGACAGGTAACACTGAAGCTTTCTTT
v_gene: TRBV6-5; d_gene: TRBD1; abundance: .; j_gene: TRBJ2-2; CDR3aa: CASSFTLQGSGELFF; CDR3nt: TGTGCCAGCAGTTTCACTCTACAGGGGTCCGGGGAGCTGTTTTTT
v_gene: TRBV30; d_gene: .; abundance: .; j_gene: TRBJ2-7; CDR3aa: CAWSGQGGSEQYF; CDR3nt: TGTGCCTGGAGCGGACAGGGCGGGAGCGAGCAGTACTTC